Sequencing of this T cell receptor beta chain was carried out in a study of T cell responses to AZD1222 COVID-19 vaccine. Study results and caveats: Breadth and depth of Spike-specific TCRs rose after two AZD1222 doses.

Generated by immunoSEQ multiplex PCR, the TCRdb table keeps only in-frame clones and is missing some. This table holds around 89,000 clones, under 95% found once. This CDR3 comprises 16 residues. Turning to this clone: Its target is not known.

The sequence derives from an adult in good health. The sample here was peripheral blood, taken on day 0 of AZD1222 vaccination. The V call is TRBV1, the J call TRBJ2-1; the DNA was not compared with TRBD2, the D call given in the table. TRBV1 is marked as a pseudogene. CDR3 loop: CTSSHLPSGGSNEQFF. DNA for the CDR3: TGCACCAGCAGCCATCTTCCATCCGGGGGAAGCAATGAGCAGTTCTTC.